Listed below are T cell receptor beta chains from one sample, sequenced in a study of PD-1 blockade in classical Hodgkin lymphoma. TCRdb keeps only in-frame clones here, not all; method: immunoSEQ multiplex PCR. The sample comprises approximately 100,000 clones, approximately 90% of which are singletons, and 6.5% to 7.5% rests with the top ten. The material was peripheral blood mononuclear cells (PBMCs), obtained before the second cycle of nivolumab. These receptors all stem from a human donor with classical Hodgkin lymphoma. CDR3s include the opening cysteine and the closing phenylalanine or tryptophan. Fields, in order: D gene, V gene, clone size, J gene, CDR3 protein, CDR3 DNA. The D gene is left open where the match is weak. Expanded clones get a size class; other rows say once, few or many, or leave the size out.

-,TRBV7-9,-,TRBJ1-1,CASSPGSGGPNTEAFF,TGTGCCAGCAGCCCCGGTTCGGGGGGACCTAACACTGAAGCTTTCTTT
TRBD1,TRBV29-1,-,TRBJ1-2,CSVDEGAVNGYTF,TGCAGCGTTGATGAGGGGGCTGTGAATGGCTACACCTTC
-,TRBV7-2,-,TRBJ2-2,CASSRTSLDTGELFF,TGTGCCAGCAGCCGAACTAGTCTCGACACCGGGGAGCTGTTTTTT
TRBD2,TRBV5-1,-,TRBJ2-7,CASSSASGGTYEQYF,TGCGCCAGCAGCTCAGCTAGCGGGGGCACCTACGAGCAGTACTTC
-,TRBV7-9,-,TRBJ1-1,CASSTSGLGMNTEAFF,TGTGCCAGCAGCACGTCCGGATTGGGGATGAACACTGAAGCTTTCTTT
TRBD2,TRBV7-2,-,TRBJ2-1,CASSLTGVGTSGAQFF,TGTGCCAGCAGCTTAACCGGGGTCGGGACTAGCGGGGCGCAGTTCTTC
-,TRBV2,-,TRBJ1-4,CASSARVTNEKLFF,TGTGCCAGCAGTGCAAGGGTAACTAATGAAAAACTGTTTTTT
-,TRBV13,-,TRBJ2-7,CASSLGGSGLYEQYF,TGTGCCAGCAGCTTAGGGGGTAGCGGCCTATACGAGCAGTACTTC
-,TRBV5-8,-,TRBJ1-3,CASSLRGNSGNTIYF,TGTGCCAGCAGCTTGCGTGGGAACTCTGGAAACACCATATATTTT
-,TRBV28,-,TRBJ2-7,CASSLSLFGSRGSYEQYF,TGTGCCAGCAGTTTGAGTTTGTTTGGTTCTAGGGGGAGTTACGAGCAGTACTTC
TRBD1,TRBV7-4,-,TRBJ1-2,CASSLNGTAYGYTF,TGTGCCAGCAGCCTTAACGGGACAGCCTATGGCTACACCTTC
-,TRBV25-1,few,TRBJ1-5,CASSVGVGQPQHF,TGTGCCAGCAGTGTTGGGGTTGGACAGCCCCAGCATTTT
-,TRBV9,-,TRBJ1-1,CASSVKGRATEAFF,TGTGCCAGCAGCGTAAAAGGCAGGGCCACTGAAGCTTTCTTT
-,TRBV4-2,-,TRBJ2-3,CASSQEPFPDTDTQYF,TGTGCCAGCAGCCAAGAACCGTTTCCAGACACAGATACGCAGTATTTT
-,TRBV5-6,once,TRBJ1-2,CASSLGGYGYTF,TGTGCCAGCAGCTTGGGGGGCTATGGCTACACCTTC
TRBD1,TRBV4-2,-,TRBJ2-3,CASSPLQGMDVDTQYF,TGTGCCAGCAGCCCGTTACAGGGGATGGATGTGGATACGCAGTATTTT